This T cell receptor beta chain was obtained from a study of beta chain features in type 1 diabetes. CD4+ naive, central memory, regulatory and stem cell-like memory cells were sorted via CD45RO/CCR7/CD25/CD127/CD95/CD27. Sequenced material consisted of expressed TCRB transcripts (all of the isolated RNA was reverse transcribed). Repertoires were generated with immunoSEQ multiplex PCR, while TCRdb's copy carries only in-frame clones and drops some. The sample shows about 360,000 clones, 10% to 15% of them seen only once. Overall study results and limits: TCRB rearrangement may or may not be influenced by HLA type; here this remained unresolved. Insertion counts at VDJ junctions were lower in type 1 diabetes patients, who also showed more deletions there.

Between the trimmed V and J ends, which lost 0 bases and 2 bases, there was a span of 15 bases. Germline lookup yields CDR1 SGDLS and CDR2 YYNGEE. The CDR3 runs to 16 residues. In this sample, this clone turned up a few times. What it binds is unknown. The source of this sequence is a man in his late teens or twenties in good health. The chain has TRBV9 and TRBJ2-7, with D perhaps TRBD1 (5 bases). The sample consisted of naive CD4+ T cells from blood. The CDR3 sequence is CASSVAPTQVPYEQYF. As DNA, the CDR3 is TGTGCCAGCAGCGTAGCCCCGACACAGGTTCCCTACGAGCAGTACTTC.